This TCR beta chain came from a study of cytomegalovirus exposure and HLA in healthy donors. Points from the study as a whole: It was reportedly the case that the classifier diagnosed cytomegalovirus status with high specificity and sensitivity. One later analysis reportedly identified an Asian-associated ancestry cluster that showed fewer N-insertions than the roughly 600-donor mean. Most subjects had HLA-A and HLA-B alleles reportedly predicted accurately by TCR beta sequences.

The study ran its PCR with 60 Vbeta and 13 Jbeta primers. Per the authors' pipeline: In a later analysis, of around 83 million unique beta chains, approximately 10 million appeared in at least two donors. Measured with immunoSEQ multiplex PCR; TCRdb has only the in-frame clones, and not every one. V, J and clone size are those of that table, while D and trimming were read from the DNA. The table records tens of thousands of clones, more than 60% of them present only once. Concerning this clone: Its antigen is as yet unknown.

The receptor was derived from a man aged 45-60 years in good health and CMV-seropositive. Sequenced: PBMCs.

The CDR3 DNA reads as TGTGCCAGCAGTGAAGGCGGGAACACCGGGGAGCTGTTTTTT. Its protein product is CASSEGGNTGELFF. The V gene is TRBV6-4, the J gene TRBJ2-2; no clear D. V lost 3 bases, J lost 1 base, and 6 bases lay in between. This CDR3 region has 14 residues. The germline gives CDR1 MRHNA, CDR2 SNTAGT.